This T cell receptor beta chain was sequenced in a study of T cell repertoires in cytomegalovirus infection. In the study overall: The study used recently identified HLA-C-restricted and well-studied HLA-B-restricted CMV epitopes. Carrying CMV and the relevant HLA type showed in public TCR beta signatures. General study points: People with CMV and the relevant HLA were identified by cumulative public TCR beta family frequency.

This clonotype was seen a handful of times. Its antigen is not identified. TCRdb fed the reads into MiXCR, producing one record per CDR3 protein. The sample holds 250,000 to 300,000 distinct CDR3 sequences, around 20% seen once. The CDR3 sequence is 14 residues long. Per the germline V gene, CDR1 is SGHAT and CDR2 is FQNNGV. Trimming cost V 9 bases and J 0 bases, with 14 bases left between them. This chain connects TRBV11-2 to TRBJ1-2; D is uncertain. This clonotype was obtained from a human donor in good health (CMV status not recorded). Some clones in this sample may be carry-over from other donors' samples. The source material was cultured PBMCs, sampled from culture after CMV antigen stimulation. CDR3 nucleotides: TGTGCCAGTTTGTCTGTGACTTCTAACTATGGCTACACCTTC. Translating gives CASLSVTSNYGYTF.